These 24 T cell receptor beta chains were sequenced from one sample in a study of CD8+CD57+ T cells in acquired aplastic anemia. Profiling of TCR beta VDJ combinations and CDR3 sequences used genomic DNA as template. TCRdb re-analysed the reads in MiXCR, keeping a single row per CDR3 protein. The sample consists of over 150,000 distinct CDR3 sequences, less than 60% of them appearing once. Patients sequenced had flow cytometry evidence of CD8+CD57+ cell expansion. The sample was sorted CD4+, CD8+, or CD8+CD57+ T cells (not recorded which) from PBMCs. The source of these receptors is a human donor with aplastic anemia.

In this sample, this clonotype turned up many times. This rearrangement joins TRBV12-3 or TRBV12-4 to TRBJ1-4; a weak D match, TRBD1 (6 bases). V was pared by 1 base and J by 3 bases, with 12 bases between. The CDR3 consists of 16 residues. DNA of the CDR3: TGTGCCAGCAGTTTAGGAGGGGGGACGTCTAATGAAAAACTGTTTTTT. It yields the protein CASSLGGGTSNEKLFF.

The sample holds many counts of this clonotype. The chain joins TRBV2 to TRBJ1-5, with D hard to call. Looked up from germline, CDR1 is SNHLY and CDR2 is FYNNEI. V dropped 6 bases and J dropped 0 bases, with 15 bases sitting between them. The CDR3 is 16 amino acids. This CDR3 reads CASSPGPYHSNQPQHF. The DNA for the CDR3 is TGTGCCAGCAGCCCCGGTCCCTACCATAGCAATCAGCCCCAGCATTTT.

This chain uses TRBV2 with TRBJ1-1, with 8 bases fitting TRBD1. V lost 3 bases to trimming and J lost 5 bases; unmatched junction nucleotides: 5. The CDR3 loop spans 14 amino acids. Germline V gene lookup returns CDR1 SNHLY and CDR2 FYNNEI. The CDR3 nucleotides read TGTGCCAGCAGTGAGCAGGGGGCAATAACTGAAGCTTTCTTT. The encoded protein is CASSEQGAITEAFF.

This clonotype was recorded a few times. The chain is built from TRBV25-1 and TRBJ1-3, with no clear D. Germline V lookup: CDR1 MGHDK, CDR2 SYGVNS. This CDR3 comprises 13 residues. V was pared by 3 bases and J by 4 bases, with 7 bases between. CDR3 residues: CASSDIVGNTIYF. Written as DNA, the CDR3 is TGTGCCAGCAGTGACATCGTCGGAAACACCATATATTTT.

This clonotype was detected ten times or more. One base away lies a much larger clone, so this may be a sequencing read error. As DNA, the CDR3 is TGTGCCAGTAGTATGGTAAGCAATCAGCCCCAGCATTTT. It is translated as CASSMVSNQPQHF. V usage is TRBV19 and J usage is TRBJ1-5; D call uncertain. Deletions cut 3 bases from V and 1 base from J, with 4 bases between. CDR1 LNHDA and CDR2 SQIVND come from the germline V gene (reference sequence). CDR3 length: 13 residues.

This chain links TRBV5-1 with TRBJ2-1, with D possibly called TRBD1 or TRBD2 (5 bases each). Trimming removed 1 base at V and 8 bases at J, with 16 bases between. CDR3 length: 15 amino acids. The germline CDR1 and CDR2 sequences are SGHRS and YFSETQ. The CDR3 nucleotides read TGCGCCAGCAGCTTGACGAGGGTAGGGGTCGATGAGCAGTTCTTC. Translated, it gives CASSLTRVGVDEQFF.

This clonotype has only a few counts. J is TRBJ2-7 and V is TRBV7-9, with 12 bases fitting TRBD2. Germline CDR1 is SEHNR and CDR2 is FQNEAQ (reference sequence). V lost 4 bases, J lost 4 bases, and 2 bases stayed unmatched. The CDR3 runs 14 residues. The CDR3, as DNA: TGTGCCAGCAGCTCTGGGACTAGCGGGTACGAGCAGTACTTC. Translation: CASSSGTSGYEQYF.

This clonotype was seen just once. The chain recombines TRBV7-8 with TRBJ2-3; 11 bases match TRBD2. Germline CDR1 reads SGHVS; CDR2 reads FQNEAQ. With V trimmed by 1 base and J by 12 bases, 9 bases remained unmatched. CDR3 length: 15 amino acids. The CDR3 loop is CASSLVLAGGPIQYF. As DNA, the CDR3 is TGTGCCAGCAGCTTAGTATTAGCGGGAGGGCCAATTCAGTATTTT.

Note on this clonotype: A much larger clone differs from this one at a single base, so this may be a read error. The chain combines TRBV3-1 with TRBJ2-7; a weak D match, TRBD2 (6 bases). This CDR3 region has 13 residues. CDR1 and CDR2 (germline): LGHDT, YNNKEL (reference sequence). V lost 4 bases and J lost 7, with 14 bases in between. In DNA form, the CDR3 reads TGTGCCAGCAGCCCGGGGGTCAACCGAGAGCAGTACTTC. Protein product: CASSPGVNREQYF.

The CDR3 is CATSGGTPVRGELFF. The DNA for the CDR3 is TGTGCCACCAGTGGGGGGACACCGGTGAGGGGGGAGCTGTTTTTT. This chain uses TRBV24-1 with TRBJ2-2; possibly TRBD1 for D (6 bases). The CDR3 has 15 amino acids. Trimming shortened V by 5 bases and J by 8 bases, and 17 bases separated the two germline ends. Germline CDR1 and CDR2: KGHDR and SFDVKD.

The rearrangement joins TRBV12-3 or TRBV12-4 to TRBJ2-7; 9 bases align to TRBD2. Unmatched junction bases numbered 4, after V lost 4 bases and J lost 0 bases. This CDR3 is built from 15 residues. CDR3 sequence (DNA): TGTGCCAGCAGTTACCTAGCGGGAAGCTCCTACGAGCAGTACTTC. This gives the protein CASSYLAGSSYEQYF.

V and J are TRBV10-1 and TRBJ2-7, with D unclear. From germline, CDR1 is WNHNN and CDR2 SYGVQD (reference sequence). The CDR3 runs 14 residues. Deletions cut 7 bases from V and 3 bases from J, with 16 bases between. CDR3 sequence: CASMQQRSGYEQYF. The CDR3 nucleotides are TGCGCCAGCATGCAACAGCGATCAGGCTACGAGCAGTACTTC.

This clonotype was observed at least ten times. J is TRBJ2-6 and V is TRBV7-9, with 7 nucleotides matching TRBD1. CDR1 and CDR2 (germline): SEHNR, FQNEAQ (reference sequence). The ends lost 10 bases at V and 0 bases at J; junction bases unmatched: 12. There are 17 residues in the CDR3. DNA of the CDR3: TGTGCCATTTTAGACGGGACAGTCCACTCTGGGGCCAACGTCCTGACTTTC. Protein: CAILDGTVHSGANVLTF.

About this clonotype itself: An end of the junction does not agree with germline; a read error may underlie this. The J gene is TRBJ2-3, the V gene TRBV7-8, with 8 bases fitting TRBD2. Looked up from germline, CDR1 is SGHVS and CDR2 is FQNEAQ. The CDR3 runs 15 residues. The CDR3 DNA reads as TGTGCCAGCAGCTACCTCACTGCGGGAGGAGATACGCAGTATTTC. Encoded protein: CASSYLTAGGDTQYF.

The chain couples TRBV2 to TRBJ1-5; D might be TRBD1 (5 bases). In germline, CDR1 is SNHLY, CDR2 FYNNEI. V lost 4 bases, J lost 8 bases, and 12 bases lay in between. The CDR3 has 13 amino acids. As DNA, the CDR3 is TGTGCCAGCAGTGTGGGAAGCAGGGAGCCCCAGCATTTT. It codes for CASSVGSREPQHF.

This clonotype was recorded at least ten times. V is TRBV5-1 and J is TRBJ1-5, with D tentatively TRBD1 (5 bases). V lost 7 bases and J lost 0, with 14 bases in between. The germline gives CDR1 SGHRS, CDR2 YFSETQ. The CDR3 sequence is 15 residues long. CDR3 sequence reads: CASPLVQGSNQPQHF. The CDR3 DNA is TGCGCCAGCCCCCTTGTTCAGGGTAGCAATCAGCCCCAGCATTTT. Full variable domain (outside the CDR3, taken from reference TRBV5-1 and TRBJ1-5): KAGVTQTPRYLIKTRGQQVTLSCSPISGHRSVSWYQQTPGQGLQFLFEYFSETQRNKGNFPGRFSGRQFSNSRSEMNVSTLELGDSALYLCASPLVQGSNQPQHFGDGTRLSIL.

A note on this clonotype: This may arise from a read error, as a much more abundant clone is one base away. V gene TRBV11-2 combines with J gene TRBJ1-5; TRBD1 agrees at 7 bases. Germline CDR1 SGHAT, CDR2 FQNNGV. This CDR3 spans 14 amino acids. Trimming at V came to 5 bases and at J to 15 bases, leaving 16 bases not matched to a gene. The CDR3 nucleotides read TGTGCCAGCAGCCCGCGGGAAGGGGGCCCGCCGAGGCATTTT. Amino acid sequence: CASSPREGGPPRHF.

This clonotype was counted ten times or more. The chain combines TRBV10-3 with TRBJ2-1; 8 bases fit TRBD2. Germline V lookup: CDR1 ENHRY, CDR2 SYGVKD. V trimming: 11 bases; J trimming: 4 bases; junction bases outside the gene matches: 22. The CDR3 length is 18 residues. The CDR3 sequence: CASATPSSGGAPYNEQFF. The CDR3 DNA sequence: TGTGCCTCAGCAACCCCAAGTTCCGGGGGGGCGCCGTACAATGAGCAGTTCTTC.

J is TRBJ2-7 and V is TRBV10-3; 8 bases match TRBD2. Germline CDR1 reads ENHRY; CDR2 reads SYGVKD. The CDR3 length is 14 residues. V lost 2 bases to trimming and J lost 5 bases; unmatched junction nucleotides: 5. DNA of the CDR3: TGTGCCATCAGTGAGGCGGGGGGCGGCGACGAGCAGTACTTC. This gives the protein CAISEAGGGDEQYF.

V is TRBV19 and J is TRBJ1-1; no reliable D call. The CDR3 covers 11 residues. Trimming took off 8 bases at V and 9 bases at J, with 13 bases between the two ends. CDR1 and CDR2 from the germline V gene are LNHDA and SQIVND (reference sequence). CDR3 DNA: TGTGCCAGTGATTTCCAGCGCCAAGCTTTCTTT. Its translation is CASDFQRQAFF.

This clonotype was observed a single time. The chain is built from TRBV25-1 and TRBJ1-3; TRBD1 aligns across 10 bases. Germline V CDR1 and CDR2: MGHDK, SYGVNS. The V and J ends lost 6 bases and 4 bases, in that order; junction bases with no gene match: 18. The CDR3 is made up of 19 amino acids. Written as DNA, the CDR3 is TGTGCCAGCAGCAGAACCATGGCGTATGACAGGGGGCTCGGAAACACCATATATTTT. This translates into CASSRTMAYDRGLGNTIYF. The full variable domain, in which reference TRBV25-1 and TRBJ1-3 provide the parts outside the CDR3, is EADIYQTPRYLVIGTGKKITLECSQTMGHDKMYWYQQDPGMELHLIHYSYGVNSTEKGDLSSESTVSRIRTEHFPLTLESARPSHTSQYLCASSRTMAYDRGLGNTIYFGEGSWLTVV.

The rearrangement uses TRBV10-1 and TRBJ2-2, with 15 bases identical to TRBD2. The CDR3 extends over 19 amino acids. With V trimmed by 4 bases and J by 1 base, 7 bases remained unmatched. Germline assignment: CDR1 WNHNN and CDR2 SYGVQD (reference sequence). CDR3 nucleotides: TGCGCCAGCAGTGCTCTAGGACTAGCGGGAGGGCGGAACACCGGGGAGCTGTTTTTT. Protein sequence: CASSALGLAGGRNTGELFF.

Many counts were recorded for this clonotype. The rearrangement links TRBV20-1 to TRBJ1-2, with TRBD1 matching 7 bases. The CDR3 runs to 13 residues. The V gene's germline CDR1 is DFQATT and CDR2 SNEGSKA (reference sequence). V lost 5 bases and J lost 0; bases outside the gene matches: 3. CDR3 region: CSAGDRSNYGYTF. The CDR3 DNA sequence: TGCAGTGCTGGGGACAGATCTAACTATGGCTACACCTTC.

This clonotype was seen repeatedly, ten times or more. The chain carries TRBV5-1 and TRBJ2-2; maybe TRBD1 (6 bases). This CDR3 has 14 amino acids. Trimming pared 6 bases from V and 6 bases from J, leaving 15 bases between. Germline V gene sequence: CDR1 SGHRS, CDR2 YFSETQ. The CDR3 sequence: CASKLQGRAGELFF. In nucleotides, the CDR3 is TGCGCCAGCAAACTACAGGGTAGGGCCGGGGAGCTGTTTTTT.